This T cell receptor beta chain was profiled in a study of cytomegalovirus exposure and HLA in healthy donors. As for the study in general: There were some 81 million unique TCRs (from HLA-typed donors) in an early data release.

About this clone: No antigen is known for it.

General study findings and limits: A list of about 160 TCR beta chains associated with cytomegalovirus was given. Compared with the roughly 670-donor mean, an Asian-associated ancestry cluster reportedly had fewer N-insertions, according to a later analysis.

With V trimmed by 0 bases and J by 5 bases, 5 bases remained unmatched. The CDR3 spans 17 residues. CDR1 is SGHRS, CDR2 YFSETQ, per germline. Primers for the PCR totalled 60 Vbeta and 13 Jbeta. Libraries were prepared by immunoSEQ multiplex PCR; TCRdb keeps only in-frame clonotypes and omits some of them. The sample data list approximately 140,000 clones. Input material: PBMCs. The chain uses TRBV5-1 and TRBJ2-5, with 15 bases fitting TRBD2. This sequence originates from a man in his forties or fifties in good health and CMV-seronegative. The CDR3 region has the DNA TGCGCCAGCAGCTTGGAAGGACTAGCGGGGGGGGGCGAGACCCAGTACTTC. Translation gives CASSLEGLAGGGETQYF.